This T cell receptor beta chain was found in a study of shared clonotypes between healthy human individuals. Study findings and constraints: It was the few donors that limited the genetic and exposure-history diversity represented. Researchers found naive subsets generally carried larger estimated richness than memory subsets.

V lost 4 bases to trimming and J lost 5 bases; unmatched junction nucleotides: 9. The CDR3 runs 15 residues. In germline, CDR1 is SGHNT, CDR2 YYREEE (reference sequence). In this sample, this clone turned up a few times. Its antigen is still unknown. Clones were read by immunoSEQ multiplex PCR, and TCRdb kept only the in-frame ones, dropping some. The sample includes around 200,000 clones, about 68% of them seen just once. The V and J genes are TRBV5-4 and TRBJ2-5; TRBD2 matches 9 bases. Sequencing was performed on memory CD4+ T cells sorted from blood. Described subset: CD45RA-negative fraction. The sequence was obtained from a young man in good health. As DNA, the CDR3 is TGTGCCAGCAGCCCCTCGCGCGGGGGGGAGGAGACCCAGTACTTC. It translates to CASSPSRGGEETQYF. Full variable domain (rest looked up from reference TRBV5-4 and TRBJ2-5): ETGVTQSPTHLIKTRGQQVTLRCSSQSGHNTVSWYQQALGQGPQFIFQYYREEENGRGNFPPRFSGLQFPNYSSELNVNALELDDSALYLCASSPSRGGEETQYFGPGTRLLVL.